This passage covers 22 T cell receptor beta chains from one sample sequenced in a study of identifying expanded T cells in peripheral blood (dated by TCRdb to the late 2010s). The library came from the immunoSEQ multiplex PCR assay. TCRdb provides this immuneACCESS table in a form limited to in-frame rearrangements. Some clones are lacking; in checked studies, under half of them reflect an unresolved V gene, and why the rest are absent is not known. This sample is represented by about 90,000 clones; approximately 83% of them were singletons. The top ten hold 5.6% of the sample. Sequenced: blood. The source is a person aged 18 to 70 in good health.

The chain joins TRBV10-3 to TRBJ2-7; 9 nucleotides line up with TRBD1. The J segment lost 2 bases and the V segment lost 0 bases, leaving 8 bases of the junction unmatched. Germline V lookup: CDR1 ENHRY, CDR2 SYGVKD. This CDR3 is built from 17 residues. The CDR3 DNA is TGTGCCATCAGTGAGTCGACCCTTGGACAGGGGACCTACGAGCAGTACTTC. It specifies CAISESTLGQGTYEQYF.

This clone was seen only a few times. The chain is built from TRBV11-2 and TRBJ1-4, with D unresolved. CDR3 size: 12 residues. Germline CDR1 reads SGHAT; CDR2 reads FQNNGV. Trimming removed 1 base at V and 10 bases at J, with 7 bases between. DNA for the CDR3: TGTGCCAGCAGCTTAGGACCGGGAAAACTGTTTTTT. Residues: CASSLGPGKLFF.

Here the CDR3 reads CSVSGTGYGYTF. The CDR3 bases are TGCAGCGTAAGCGGGACCGGCTATGGCTACACCTTC. The chain recombines TRBV29-1 with TRBJ1-2; the D gene is possibly TRBD1 (5 bases). V lost 6 bases and J lost 4, with 12 bases in between. Germline lookup yields CDR1 SQVTM and CDR2 ANQGSEA. The CDR3 totals 12 residues.

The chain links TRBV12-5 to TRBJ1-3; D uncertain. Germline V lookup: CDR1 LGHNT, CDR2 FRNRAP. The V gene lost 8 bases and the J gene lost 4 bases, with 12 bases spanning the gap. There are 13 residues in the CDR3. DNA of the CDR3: TGTGCTAGTAGGAGGGCGGGAGGAAACACCATATATTTT. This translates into CASRRAGGNTIYF.

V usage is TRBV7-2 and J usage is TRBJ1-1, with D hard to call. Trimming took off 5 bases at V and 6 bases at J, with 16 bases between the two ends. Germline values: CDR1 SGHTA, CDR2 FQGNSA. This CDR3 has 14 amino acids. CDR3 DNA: TGTGCCAGCAGCCAGAGAAGCGAGGGCGCTGAAGCTTTCTTT. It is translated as CASSQRSEGAEAFF.

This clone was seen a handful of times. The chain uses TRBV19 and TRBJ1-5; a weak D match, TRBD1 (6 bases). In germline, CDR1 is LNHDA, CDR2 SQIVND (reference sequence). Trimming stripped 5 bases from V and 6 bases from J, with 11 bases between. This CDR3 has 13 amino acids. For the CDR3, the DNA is TGTGCCAGTAGTCACCGGGGGGCTCAGCCCCAGCATTTT. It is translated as CASSHRGAQPQHF.

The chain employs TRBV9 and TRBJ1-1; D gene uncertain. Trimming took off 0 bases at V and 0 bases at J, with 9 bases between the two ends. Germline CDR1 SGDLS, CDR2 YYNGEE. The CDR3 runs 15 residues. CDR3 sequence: CASSVDPWMNTEAFF. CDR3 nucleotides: TGTGCCAGCAGCGTAGATCCGTGGATGAACACTGAAGCTTTCTTT.

Written as DNA, the CDR3 is TGTGCCAGCAGCTCGGGGGCAACCGGGGAGCTGTTTTTT. It encodes CASSSGATGELFF. V and J are TRBV11-2 and TRBJ2-2; either TRBD1 or TRBD2 may supply D (6 bases each). The CDR3 is made up of 13 amino acids. From germline, CDR1 is SGHAT and CDR2 FQNNGV. With 4 bases removed from V and 5 bases from J, the gap between germline ends came to 8 bases.

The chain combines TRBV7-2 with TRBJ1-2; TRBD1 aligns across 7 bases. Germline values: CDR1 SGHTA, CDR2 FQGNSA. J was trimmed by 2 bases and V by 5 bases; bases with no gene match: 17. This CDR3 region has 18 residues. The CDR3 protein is CASSPQLLRGGQNYGYTF. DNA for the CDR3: TGTGCCAGCAGCCCTCAACTTTTGCGGGGGGGACAGAACTATGGCTACACCTTC.

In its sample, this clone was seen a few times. In DNA form, the CDR3 reads TGTGCCAGTAAAACTACGGCGTTCGGGGAAAAACTGTTTTTT. Protein product: CASKTTAFGEKLFF. The chain couples TRBV19 to TRBJ1-4; no firm D call. In germline, CDR1 is LNHDA, CDR2 SQIVND (reference sequence). V lost 7 bases, J lost 8 bases, and 17 bases lay in between. The CDR3 sequence is 14 residues long.

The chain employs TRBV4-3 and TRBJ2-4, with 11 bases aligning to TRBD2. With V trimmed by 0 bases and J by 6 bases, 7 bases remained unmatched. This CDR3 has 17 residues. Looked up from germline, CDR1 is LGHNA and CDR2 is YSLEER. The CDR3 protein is CASSQDLAGGSVNIQYF. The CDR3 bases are TGCGCCAGCAGCCAAGACCTAGCGGGGGGCTCTGTAAACATTCAGTACTTC.

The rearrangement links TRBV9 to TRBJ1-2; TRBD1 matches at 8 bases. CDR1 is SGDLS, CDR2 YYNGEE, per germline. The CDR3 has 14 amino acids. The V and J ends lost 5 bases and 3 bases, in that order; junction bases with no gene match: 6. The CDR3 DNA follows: TGTGCCAGCAGAGGACAGGGTTCCTACTATGGCTACACCTTC. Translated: CASRGQGSYYGYTF.

CDR3 protein: CASSIRGQGQRSEAFF. As DNA, the CDR3 is TGTGCCAGTAGTATTCGGGGACAGGGCCAAAGATCTGAAGCTTTCTTT. This rearrangement joins TRBV19 to TRBJ1-1, with 9 bases matching TRBD1. CDR3 length equals 16 residues. From germline, CDR1 is LNHDA and CDR2 SQIVND (reference sequence). V was pared by 3 bases and J by 6 bases, with 11 bases of the junction left unmatched.

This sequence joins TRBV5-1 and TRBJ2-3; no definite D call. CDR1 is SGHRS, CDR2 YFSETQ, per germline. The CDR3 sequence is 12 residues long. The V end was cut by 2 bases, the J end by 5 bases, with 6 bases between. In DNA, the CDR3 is TGCGCCAGCAGCTTTTCGCAAGATACGCAGTATTTT. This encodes CASSFSQDTQYF.

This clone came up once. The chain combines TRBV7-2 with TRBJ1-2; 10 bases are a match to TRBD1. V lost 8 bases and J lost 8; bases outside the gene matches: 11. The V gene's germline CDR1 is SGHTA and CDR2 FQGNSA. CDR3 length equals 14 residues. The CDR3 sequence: CASGARQGARGYTF. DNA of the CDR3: TGTGCCAGCGGAGCAAGACAGGGGGCGCGAGGCTACACCTTC. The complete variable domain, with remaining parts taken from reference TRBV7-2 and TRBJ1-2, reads GAGVSQSPSNKVTEKGKDVELRCDPISGHTALYWYRQSLGQGLEFLIYFQGNSAPDKSGLPSDRFSAERTGGSVSTLTIQRTQQEDSAVYLCASGARQGARGYTFGSGTRLTVV.

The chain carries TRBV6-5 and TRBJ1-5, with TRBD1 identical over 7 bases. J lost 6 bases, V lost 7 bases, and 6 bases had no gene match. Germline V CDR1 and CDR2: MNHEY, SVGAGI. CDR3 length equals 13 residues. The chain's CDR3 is CASTPGQSQPQHF. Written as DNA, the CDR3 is TGTGCCAGCACCCCGGGACAGAGTCAGCCCCAGCATTTT.

CDR3 sequence: CASSPRIEDTEAFF. CDR3 DNA sequence: TGTGCCAGCAGCCCCCGGATTGAGGACACTGAAGCTTTCTTT. This rearrangement joins TRBV9 to TRBJ1-1; D remains ambiguous. This CDR3 comprises 14 residues. Trimming cost V 4 bases and J 3 bases, with 13 bases left between them. CDR1 is SGDLS, CDR2 YYNGEE, per germline.

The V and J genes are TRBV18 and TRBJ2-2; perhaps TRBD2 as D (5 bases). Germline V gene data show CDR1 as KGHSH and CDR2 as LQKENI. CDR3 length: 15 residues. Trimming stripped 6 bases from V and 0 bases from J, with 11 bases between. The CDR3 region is CASSREGANTGELFF. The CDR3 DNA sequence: TGTGCCAGCTCGAGAGAGGGAGCGAACACCGGGGAGCTGTTTTTT. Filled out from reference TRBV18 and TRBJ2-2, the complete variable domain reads NAGVMQNPRHLVRRRGQEARLRCSPMKGHSHVYWYRQLPEEGLKFMVYLQKENIIDESGMPKERFSAEFPKEGPSILRIQQVVRGDSAAYFCASSREGANTGELFFGEGSRLTVL.

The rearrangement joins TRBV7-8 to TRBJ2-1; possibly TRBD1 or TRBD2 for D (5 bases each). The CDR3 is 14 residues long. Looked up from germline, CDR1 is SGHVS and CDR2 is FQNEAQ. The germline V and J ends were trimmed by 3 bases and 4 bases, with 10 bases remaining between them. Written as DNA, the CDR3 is TGTGCCAGCAGCTTGGGTGGGGGATACAATGAGCAGTTCTTC. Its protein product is CASSLGGGYNEQFF.

The CDR3 coding sequence is TGTGCCAGCAGCGCGGACCAATTTAGCTCCTATAATTCACCCCTCCACTTT. Residues: CASSADQFSSYNSPLHF. This rearrangement joins TRBV5-5 to TRBJ1-6; D is undetermined. The germline gives CDR1 SGHKS, CDR2 YYEKEE (reference sequence). The CDR3 is 17 amino acids. Trimming stripped 4 bases from V and 0 bases from J, with 14 bases between.

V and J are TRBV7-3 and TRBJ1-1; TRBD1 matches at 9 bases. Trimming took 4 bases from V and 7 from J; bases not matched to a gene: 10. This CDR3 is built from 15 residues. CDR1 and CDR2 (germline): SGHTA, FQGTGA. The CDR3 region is CASSSSEGQGNEAFF. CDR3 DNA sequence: TGTGCCAGCAGCTCTAGCGAGGGACAGGGAAATGAAGCTTTCTTT.

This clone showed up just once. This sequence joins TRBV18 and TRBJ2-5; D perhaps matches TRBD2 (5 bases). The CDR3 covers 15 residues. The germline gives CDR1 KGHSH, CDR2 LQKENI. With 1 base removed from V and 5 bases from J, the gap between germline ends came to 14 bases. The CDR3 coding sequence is TGTGCCAGCTCACCACAGAATACGGAGGAGGAGACCCAGTACTTC. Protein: CASSPQNTEEETQYF. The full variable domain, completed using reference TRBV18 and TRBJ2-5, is NAGVMQNPRHLVRRRGQEARLRCSPMKGHSHVYWYRQLPEEGLKFMVYLQKENIIDESGMPKERFSAEFPKEGPSILRIQQVVRGDSAAYFCASSPQNTEEETQYFGPGTRLLVL.